The sequence of this T cell receptor beta chain was determined in a study of CD8+ T cells in alopecia areata. Peripheral blood and lesional scalp punch biopsies were taken from alopecia areata patients. Sorting of PBMCs yielded the CD4+ and CD8+ T cells. As for this clone: What it binds is not known.

CDR1 MNHNS and CDR2 SASEGT come from the germline V gene. V was shortened by 1 base and J by 5 bases, with 11 bases between the two germline ends. The CDR3 is 14 residues long. Isolated RNA was reverse transcribed into cDNA used as the sequencing template. Using immunoSEQ multiplex PCR, the repertoire was profiled, and TCRdb retains in-frame clones only, with some absent. Of more than 200,000 clones detected, about two thirds appear once; the ten largest clones hold around 1.2%. Study results and caveats: The study found higher clonality in lesional than normal scalp, especially in alopecia totalis/universalis. Scalp repertoires also include resident alphabeta T cells from normal skin.

The starting material was CD4+ T cells sorted from blood, obtained at week 0. The sequence derives from a human donor with alopecia areata. This chain joins TRBV6-1 and TRBJ1-2; D gene ambiguous. The CDR3 DNA reads as TGTGCCAGCAGTGAAGGGGTGGAGTTTTATGGCTACACCTTC. Protein: CASSEGVEFYGYTF.